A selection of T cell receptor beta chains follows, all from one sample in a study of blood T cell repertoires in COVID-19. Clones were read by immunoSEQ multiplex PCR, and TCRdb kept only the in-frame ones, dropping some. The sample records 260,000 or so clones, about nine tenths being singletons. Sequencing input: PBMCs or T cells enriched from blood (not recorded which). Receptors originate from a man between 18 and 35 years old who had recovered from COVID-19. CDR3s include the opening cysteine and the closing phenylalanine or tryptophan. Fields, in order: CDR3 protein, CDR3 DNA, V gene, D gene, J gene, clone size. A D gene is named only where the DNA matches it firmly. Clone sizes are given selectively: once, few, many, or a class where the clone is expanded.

cdr3_aa: CASSYSAGGNYGYTF; cdr3_nt: TGTGCCAGCAGTTACTCAGCAGGGGGCAACTATGGCTACACCTTC; v_call: TRBV6-5; d_call: TRBD1; j_call: TRBJ1-2; clone_size: -
cdr3_aa: CASSFRGAGELFF; cdr3_nt: TGTGCCAGCAGCTTCAGGGGGGCCGGGGAGCTGTTTTTT; v_call: TRBV7-2; d_call: -; j_call: TRBJ2-2; clone_size: -
cdr3_aa: CASSIGRRYGYTF; cdr3_nt: TGTGCCAGTAGTATCGGACGGAGGTATGGCTACACCTTC; v_call: TRBV19; d_call: -; j_call: TRBJ1-2; clone_size: -
cdr3_aa: CASSQETGGLGYGYTF; cdr3_nt: TGCGCCAGCAGCCAAGAAACAGGGGGCTTAGGCTATGGCTACACCTTC; v_call: TRBV4-1; d_call: TRBD1; j_call: TRBJ1-2; clone_size: -
cdr3_aa: CATSDGTGEGNQPQHF; cdr3_nt: TGTGCCACCAGTGACGGGACAGGGGAAGGCAATCAGCCCCAGCATTTT; v_call: TRBV24-1; d_call: TRBD1; j_call: TRBJ1-5; clone_size: -
cdr3_aa: CASSIGQSRDSPLHF; cdr3_nt: TGTGCCAGTAGTATAGGGCAGTCGCGGGATTCACCCCTCCACTTT; v_call: TRBV19; d_call: -; j_call: TRBJ1-6; clone_size: -
cdr3_aa: CASSTSGVSYEQYF; cdr3_nt: TGTGCCAGCAGCACTAGCGGGGTCTCCTACGAGCAGTACTTC; v_call: TRBV7-9; d_call: TRBD2; j_call: TRBJ2-7; clone_size: -
cdr3_aa: CASSQDRGTNEKLFF; cdr3_nt: TGTGCCAGCAGCCAAGACAGGGGCACTAATGAAAAACTGTTTTTT; v_call: TRBV4-2; d_call: -; j_call: TRBJ1-4; clone_size: -
cdr3_aa: CSVRGPGTGGRDEQFF; cdr3_nt: TGCAGCGTTCGGGGTCCCGGGACAGGGGGCAGGGATGAGCAGTTCTTC; v_call: TRBV29-1; d_call: TRBD1; j_call: TRBJ2-1; clone_size: -
cdr3_aa: CASSYLGQGYEQYF; cdr3_nt: TGTGCCAGCAGCTATTTGGGACAGGGTTACGAGCAGTACTTC; v_call: TRBV7-9; d_call: TRBD1; j_call: TRBJ2-7; clone_size: -
cdr3_aa: CASSPLTGDYGYTF; cdr3_nt: TGTGCCAGCAGCCCGCTAACAGGGGACTATGGCTACACCTTC; v_call: TRBV5-6; d_call: TRBD1; j_call: TRBJ1-2; clone_size: once
cdr3_aa: CASGLPTTGNEQFF; cdr3_nt: TGTGCTAGTGGTTTGCCGACAACAGGGAATGAGCAGTTCTTC; v_call: TRBV12-5; d_call: -; j_call: TRBJ2-1; clone_size: -
cdr3_aa: CASSLTSGSSYNEQFF; cdr3_nt: TGTGCCAGCAGTTTAACTAGCGGGAGCTCCTACAATGAGCAGTTCTTC; v_call: TRBV28; d_call: TRBD2; j_call: TRBJ2-1; clone_size: -
cdr3_aa: CASSRGTAGGTYEQYF; cdr3_nt: TGTGCCAGCAGCCGGGGGACAGCGGGAGGAACCTACGAGCAGTACTTC; v_call: TRBV5-4; d_call: TRBD2; j_call: TRBJ2-7; clone_size: -
cdr3_aa: CASSYSGGVLYEQYF; cdr3_nt: TGTGCCAGCAGTTACTCAGGAGGGGTCCTCTACGAGCAGTACTTC; v_call: TRBV6-5; d_call: -; j_call: TRBJ2-7; clone_size: -
cdr3_aa: CASSEGTGGPGNTIYF; cdr3_nt: TGTGCCAGCAGTGAAGGAACCGGGGGGCCCGGAAACACCATATATTTT; v_call: TRBV6-1; d_call: -; j_call: TRBJ1-3; clone_size: -
cdr3_aa: CASSYGSVTGYEQYF; cdr3_nt: TGTGCCAGCAGCTACGGATCGGTCACAGGTTACGAGCAGTACTTC; v_call: TRBV5-4; d_call: -; j_call: TRBJ2-7; clone_size: few
cdr3_aa: CASSEAQTQAYYGYTF; cdr3_nt: TGTGCCAGCAGTGAAGCCCAAACACAGGCCTACTATGGCTACACCTTC; v_call: TRBV6-1; d_call: -; j_call: TRBJ1-2; clone_size: -
cdr3_aa: CASSLDGSGNQPQHF; cdr3_nt: TGCGCCAGCAGCTTAGACGGAAGCGGCAATCAGCCCCAGCATTTT; v_call: TRBV5-1; d_call: -; j_call: TRBJ1-5; clone_size: few
cdr3_aa: CASSLGLAGYEQYF; cdr3_nt: TGTGCCAGCAGCTTAGGGCTAGCGGGATACGAGCAGTACTTC; v_call: TRBV7-2; d_call: TRBD2; j_call: TRBJ2-7; clone_size: -
cdr3_aa: CASSLQGSNQPQHF; cdr3_nt: TGTGCCAGCAGTTTACAGGGTAGCAATCAGCCCCAGCATTTT; v_call: TRBV27; d_call: -; j_call: TRBJ1-5; clone_size: -
cdr3_aa: CASSSLNQETQYF; cdr3_nt: TGTGCCAGCAGCTCCCTGAACCAGGAGACCCAGTACTTC; v_call: TRBV7-2; d_call: -; j_call: TRBJ2-5; clone_size: -
cdr3_aa: CASSQGSGRIYEQYF; cdr3_nt: TGTGCCAGCAGCCAGGGGAGCGGGAGGATCTACGAGCAGTACTTC; v_call: TRBV14; d_call: TRBD2; j_call: TRBJ2-7; clone_size: -
cdr3_aa: CASSRVQGAPQETQYF; cdr3_nt: TGCGCCAGCAGCCGGGTACAGGGGGCTCCCCAGGAGACCCAGTACTTC; v_call: TRBV5-1; d_call: TRBD1; j_call: TRBJ2-5; clone_size: -
cdr3_aa: CASSIFPSGFTGELFF; cdr3_nt: TGTGCCAGTAGTATATTCCCCTCAGGGTTCACCGGGGAGCTGTTTTTT; v_call: TRBV19; d_call: -; j_call: TRBJ2-2; clone_size: -
cdr3_aa: CATSRARTRRDTQYF; cdr3_nt: TGTGCCACCAGCAGAGCCAGGACTAGACGAGATACGCAGTATTTT; v_call: TRBV15; d_call: TRBD2; j_call: TRBJ2-3; clone_size: -
cdr3_aa: CASSLPTDYGYTF; cdr3_nt: TGTGCCAGCAGTTTGCCCACGGACTATGGCTACACCTTC; v_call: TRBV28; d_call: -; j_call: TRBJ1-2; clone_size: once
cdr3_aa: CASSLKTGELAYGYTF; cdr3_nt: TGCGCCAGCAGCTTGAAGACAGGGGAATTGGCCTATGGCTACACCTTC; v_call: TRBV5-1; d_call: TRBD1; j_call: TRBJ1-2; clone_size: few
cdr3_aa: CASSTPGGWETQYF; cdr3_nt: TGTGCCAGTAGTACCCCAGGGGGCTGGGAGACCCAGTACTTC; v_call: TRBV19; d_call: TRBD1; j_call: TRBJ2-5; clone_size: -
cdr3_aa: CASSEAHSGISTDTQYF; cdr3_nt: TGTGCCAGCAGTGAAGCGCATTCAGGGATAAGCACAGATACGCAGTATTTT; v_call: TRBV6-1; d_call: -; j_call: TRBJ2-3; clone_size: once
cdr3_aa: CAAGEKEGEQYF; cdr3_nt: TGTGCCGCGGGGGAGAAGGAAGGCGAGCAGTACTTC; v_call: TRBV5-6; d_call: TRBD2; j_call: TRBJ2-7; clone_size: -
cdr3_aa: CASSKRGTENEKLFF; cdr3_nt: TGTGCCAGTAGTAAAAGGGGGACAGAGAATGAAAAACTGTTTTTT; v_call: TRBV19; d_call: TRBD1; j_call: TRBJ1-4; clone_size: -
cdr3_aa: CASSELRQGNYGYTF; cdr3_nt: TGTGCCAGCAGTGAGCTAAGACAGGGTAACTATGGCTACACCTTC; v_call: TRBV2; d_call: TRBD1; j_call: TRBJ1-2; clone_size: -
cdr3_aa: CASSSGRGYQSPLHF; cdr3_nt: TGTGCCAGCAGCTCTGGCAGGGGTTATCAATCACCCCTCCACTTT; v_call: TRBV11-2; d_call: -; j_call: TRBJ1-6; clone_size: -
cdr3_aa: CASSFFSARAYEQYF; cdr3_nt: TGTGCCAGCAGCTTTTTTAGCGCGAGAGCCTACGAGCAGTACTTC; v_call: TRBV7-2; d_call: -; j_call: TRBJ2-7; clone_size: -
cdr3_aa: CASSPGGGTYEQYF; cdr3_nt: TGTGCCAGCAGCCCAGGGGGAGGAACCTACGAGCAGTACTTC; v_call: TRBV9; d_call: -; j_call: TRBJ2-7; clone_size: once
cdr3_aa: CASRPIRELKEKLFF; cdr3_nt: TGTGCCAGCAGACCAATCCGGGAGTTGAAGGAAAAACTGTTTTTT; v_call: TRBV7-9; d_call: -; j_call: TRBJ1-4; clone_size: few
cdr3_aa: CASSLAGGPRETQYF; cdr3_nt: TGTGCCAGCAGCTTGGCGGGGGGGCCGCGAGAGACCCAGTACTTC; v_call: TRBV5-6; d_call: TRBD2; j_call: TRBJ2-5; clone_size: -
cdr3_aa: CASSPVGGQGADF; cdr3_nt: TGTGCCAGCAGCCCAGTCGGCGGACAGGGGGCGGACTTC; v_call: TRBV11-2; d_call: TRBD1; j_call: TRBJ2-5; clone_size: -
cdr3_aa: CASSEASRGDAFF; cdr3_nt: TGTGCCAGCAGTGAAGCGAGTAGGGGTGACGCTTTCTTT; v_call: TRBV2; d_call: -; j_call: TRBJ1-1; clone_size: -
cdr3_aa: CASSIGTPPDYEQYF; cdr3_nt: TGTGCCAGTAGTATCGGGACTCCACCGGACTACGAGCAGTACTTC; v_call: TRBV19; d_call: -; j_call: TRBJ2-7; clone_size: -
cdr3_aa: CSASSSGGGWETQYF; cdr3_nt: TGCAGTGCCAGTTCTAGCGGGGGGGGTTGGGAGACCCAGTACTTC; v_call: TRBV20-1; d_call: TRBD2; j_call: TRBJ2-5; clone_size: -
cdr3_aa: CASSYDGNQPQHF; cdr3_nt: TGTGCCAGCAGTTATGACGGGAATCAGCCCCAGCATTTT; v_call: TRBV6-5; d_call: -; j_call: TRBJ1-5; clone_size: -
cdr3_aa: CASSIPHTFSNQPQHF; cdr3_nt: TGTGCCAGTAGTATACCCCACACCTTTAGCAATCAGCCCCAGCATTTT; v_call: TRBV19; d_call: -; j_call: TRBJ1-5; clone_size: -
cdr3_aa: CASSPGQVSSYEQYF; cdr3_nt: TGTGCCAGCAGCCCTGGACAGGTTTCCTCCTACGAGCAGTACTTC; v_call: TRBV13; d_call: TRBD1; j_call: TRBJ2-7; clone_size: few
cdr3_aa: CAIQGANTGELFF; cdr3_nt: TGTGCCATTCAGGGGGCGAACACCGGGGAGCTGTTTTTT; v_call: TRBV10-3; d_call: TRBD1; j_call: TRBJ2-2; clone_size: -
cdr3_aa: CASSPLGLQREQYF; cdr3_nt: TGTGCCAGCAGCCCGCTCGGACTCCAGAGGGAGCAGTACTTC; v_call: TRBV5-8; d_call: -; j_call: TRBJ2-7; clone_size: -
cdr3_aa: CASSLSYNQPQHF; cdr3_nt: TGTGCCAGCAGTTTGAGTTACAATCAGCCCCAGCATTTT; v_call: TRBV28; d_call: -; j_call: TRBJ1-5; clone_size: few
cdr3_aa: CATNDPGLAGAAGVKQYF; cdr3_nt: TGTGCCACCAACGATCCGGGACTAGCGGGAGCCGCGGGTGTGAAGCAGTACTTC; v_call: TRBV24-1; d_call: TRBD2; j_call: TRBJ2-7; clone_size: once
cdr3_aa: CATSRSNRDSAYNEQFF; cdr3_nt: TGTGCCACCAGCAGATCCAACCGGGACAGCGCCTACAATGAGCAGTTCTTC; v_call: TRBV15; d_call: TRBD1; j_call: TRBJ2-1; clone_size: -
cdr3_aa: CASSRARGGDNEQFF; cdr3_nt: TGTGCCAGCAGCCGAGCTCGGGGGGGCGACAATGAGCAGTTCTTC; v_call: TRBV7-8; d_call: TRBD2; j_call: TRBJ2-1; clone_size: -
cdr3_aa: CASSPHTGVGAFF; cdr3_nt: TGTGCCAGTAGTCCTCACACAGGGGTTGGCGCTTTCTTT; v_call: TRBV19; d_call: TRBD1; j_call: TRBJ1-1; clone_size: -
cdr3_aa: CASIGQTLTGELFF; cdr3_nt: TGTGCCAGTATCGGACAGACCCTCACCGGGGAGCTGTTTTTT; v_call: TRBV28; d_call: -; j_call: TRBJ2-2; clone_size: few
cdr3_aa: CASSLAPGLQETQYF; cdr3_nt: TGTGCCAGCAGCTTAGCGCCTGGACTGCAAGAGACCCAGTACTTC; v_call: TRBV7-2; d_call: -; j_call: TRBJ2-5; clone_size: -
cdr3_aa: CASSVDYFRGTGELFF; cdr3_nt: TGTGCCAGCAGCGTAGACTATTTCCGGGGAACCGGGGAGCTGTTTTTT; v_call: TRBV9; d_call: -; j_call: TRBJ2-2; clone_size: -
cdr3_aa: CASRTEAISYEQYF; cdr3_nt: TGTGCCAGCAGGACAGAGGCAATTTCCTACGAGCAGTACTTC; v_call: TRBV2; d_call: -; j_call: TRBJ2-7; clone_size: -
cdr3_aa: CASSLGTSLAQETQYF; cdr3_nt: TGTGCCAGCAGTTTGGGGACTAGCCTGGCTCAAGAGACCCAGTACTTC; v_call: TRBV6-2/TRBV6-3; d_call: TRBD2; j_call: TRBJ2-5; clone_size: -
cdr3_aa: CASSPGEIRTYGYTF; cdr3_nt: TGTGCCAGCAGCCCCGGTGAGATTAGAACTTATGGCTACACCTTC; v_call: TRBV7-9; d_call: -; j_call: TRBJ1-2; clone_size: -
cdr3_aa: CASSLLPPGLADYNEQFF; cdr3_nt: TGTGCCAGCAGTTTGCTACCTCCGGGACTAGCGGATTACAATGAGCAGTTCTTC; v_call: TRBV27; d_call: TRBD2; j_call: TRBJ2-1; clone_size: -
cdr3_aa: CASGSSLVTGELFF; cdr3_nt: TGTGCTAGTGGTTCCTCTCTTGTCACCGGGGAGCTGTTTTTT; v_call: TRBV12-5; d_call: -; j_call: TRBJ2-2; clone_size: -